The 2 T cell receptor beta chains reported below all come from one sample, sequenced in a study of blood T cell repertoires in COVID-19. Assay used: immunoSEQ multiplex PCR; TCRdb lists only in-frame clones, some missing. The data show 25,000 to 30,000 clones, over 70% seen once. The sample was peripheral blood. The receptors stem from a woman in her fifties or sixties with acute or convalescent COVID-19.

This clone was recorded once. The chain links TRBV24-1 to TRBJ1-1; a possible D gene is TRBD1 (5 bases). CDR1 KGHDR and CDR2 SFDVKD come from the germline V gene. This CDR3 region has 13 residues. V lost 2 bases and J lost 6, with 9 bases in between. CDR3 sequence (DNA): TGTGCCACCAGTGATTCTGGAGGGGCTGAAGCTTTCTTT. Translation gives CATSDSGGAEAFF.

V and J are TRBV3-1 (or the pseudogene TRBV3-2) and TRBJ1-2; 7 bases are a match to TRBD1. The CDR3 has 14 residues. V was pared by 3 bases and J by 2 bases, with 3 bases of the junction left unmatched. CDR1 is LGHDT and CDR2 is YNNKEL in the germline V gene (reference sequence). The CDR3 coding sequence is TGTGCCAGCAGCCATCGGGACAGCAACTATGGCTACACCTTC. Its protein is CASSHRDSNYGYTF.